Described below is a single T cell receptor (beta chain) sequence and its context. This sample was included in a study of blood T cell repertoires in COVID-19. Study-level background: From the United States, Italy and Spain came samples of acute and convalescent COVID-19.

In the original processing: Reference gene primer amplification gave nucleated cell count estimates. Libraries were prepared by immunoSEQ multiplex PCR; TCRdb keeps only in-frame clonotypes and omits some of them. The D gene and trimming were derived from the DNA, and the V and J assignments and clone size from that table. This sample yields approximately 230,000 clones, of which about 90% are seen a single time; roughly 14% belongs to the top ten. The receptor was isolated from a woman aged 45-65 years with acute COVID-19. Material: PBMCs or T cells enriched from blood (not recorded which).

The CDR3 sequence is CASSTDRANQPQHF. CDR3 in DNA: TGTGCCAGCAGCACGGACAGAGCTAATCAGCCCCAGCATTTT. The chain carries TRBV5-4 and TRBJ1-5; D might be TRBD1 (6 bases). Trimming left V 4 bases short and J 4 bases short, with 12 bases between. Germline CDR1 and CDR2: SGHNT and YYREEE (reference sequence). The CDR3 runs 14 residues.